In this sample, the clone carrying this T cell receptor (beta chain) turned up a few times. The sample belongs to a study of healthy donors' naive CD4 and CD8 T cells. A linear amplification protocol produced the TCR libraries from roughly 0.5 ug of total RNA. TCRdb recomputed calls from the reads with MiXCR, one row per CDR3 protein. The sample lists 200,000 or so distinct CDR3 sequences, around 70% seen once, with less than 2.5% in the top ten. The specimen was naive CD4+ and CD8+ T cells sorted from blood, pooled from several donors. The sequence was collected from a pool of human donors in good health; the sample pools cells from several healthy donors.

CDR3 DNA: TGTGCCAGCAGCTTAGAGCGGGATGCGAATTCACCCCTCCACTTT. It translates to CASSLERDANSPLHF. The chain recombines TRBV11-1 with TRBJ1-6, with D uncertain. The CDR3 contains 15 residues. Trimming removed 1 base from V and 7 bases from J, with 11 bases in between. Germline V gene data show CDR1 as SGHAT and CDR2 as FQDESV (reference sequence).